The T cell receptor beta chain under discussion was sequenced for a study of tumor-infiltrating lymphocytes in primary liver carcinoma. Production of TCR beta cDNA used around 0.45 ug total RNA together with a constant-region primer. Nested multiplex PCR, run for three rounds with slightly modified ARM-PCR, yielded TCR beta libraries. Running 9 to 10 cycles apiece, the first two PCR rounds relied on TRBV1-TRBV30 forward primers together with a C-beta reverse primer. TCRdb reprocessed the multiplex PCR reads with MiXCR, giving one entry per CDR3 protein. The table has about 210,000 distinct CDR3 sequences, 65% seen once; the top ten hold roughly 7%. Unsorted whole blood supplied the RNA, and germline DNA was extracted too. Germline assignment: CDR1 SGHNT and CDR2 YENEEA. The CDR3 comprises 14 residues, both ends counted. Study-level points and caveats: Samples were bulk unsorted, so CD4+ and CD8+ repertoires were not compared. Blood trailed tumors significantly in top-250-clone fraction (p = 0.039). Pairs comparing tumor with adjacent tissue or blood overlapped less than pairs drawn from tumor regions.

On this clonotype: Its antigen remains unidentified. It is unclear where the CDR3 begins or ends on the DNA, so no DNA is shown, and the CDR3 is as TCRdb lists it.

This clonotype originated in an older woman with primary liver carcinoma and hepatitis B virus infection. The sample comprised peripheral blood. The chain uses TRBV11-3 and TRBJ1-1; no check of the table's D call, TRBD1, against the DNA was made. The CDR3 here is CASSLVGAGTEIFF.